What follows are 10 T cell receptor beta chains derived from one specimen sequenced in a study of cytomegalovirus exposure and HLA in healthy donors. Primers for the PCR totalled 60 Vbeta and 13 Jbeta. The assay was immunoSEQ multiplex PCR, and TCRdb's table has in-frame clones only and misses some. The table records around 130,000 clones, roughly 74% of them present only once. The sequencing input was PBMCs. These TCRs come from a man aged 35 to 55 in good health and CMV-seropositive.

This clone was counted only a few times. The genes are TRBV5-1 and TRBJ2-5, with TRBD2 matching 7 bases. The CDR3 totals 15 residues. V trimming: 4 bases; J trimming: 3 bases; junction bases outside the gene matches: 9. The germline V gene encodes CDR1 SGHRS and CDR2 YFSETQ. CDR3 protein: CASSSGGGAKETQYF. DNA for the CDR3: TGCGCCAGCAGCAGTGGGGGGGGAGCTAAAGAGACCCAGTACTTC.

In this sample, this clone turned up a few times. The J gene is TRBJ2-1, the V gene TRBV28; a possible D gene is TRBD2 (6 bases). Germline V CDR1 and CDR2: MDHEN, SYDVKM. The CDR3 is made up of 16 amino acids. Trimming cost V 6 bases and J 4 bases, with 19 bases left between them. CDR3 DNA: TGTGCCAGCAGACCGACGACAGCGGGTATTTACAATGAGCAGTTCTTC. Encoded protein: CASRPTTAGIYNEQFF.

On this clone itself: Other nucleotide sequences from this sample produce the same CDR3. This sequence joins TRBV6-5 and TRBJ2-6; D not certain. Germline assignment: CDR1 MNHEY and CDR2 SVGAGI. Trimming removed 2 bases from V and 0 bases from J, with 2 bases in between. This CDR3 contains 14 residues. Here the CDR3 reads CASSYLSGANVLTF. DNA for the CDR3: TGTGCCAGCAGTTACCTCTCTGGGGCCAACGTCCTGACTTTC.

V is TRBV7-2 and J is TRBJ1-5; D is possibly TRBD1 (5 bases). This CDR3 is built from 13 residues. Germline CDR1 is SGHTA and CDR2 is FQGNSA. V gave up 4 bases and J gave up 6 bases, with 10 bases separating them. As DNA, the CDR3 is TGTGCCAGCAGCTCCCAGGGTGGTCAGCCCCAGCATTTT. This gives the protein CASSSQGGQPQHF.

The sample holds one count of this clone. The chain joins TRBV27 to TRBJ1-3; 10 bases line up with TRBD1. The trim removed 0 bases at V and 1 base at J, leaving 0 bases unmatched. This CDR3 contains 16 residues. In germline, CDR1 is MNHEY, CDR2 SMNVEV (reference sequence). The CDR3 region has the DNA TGTGCCAGCAGTTTATCGGGACAGGGGTCTGGAAACACCATATATTTT. Translated: CASSLSGQGSGNTIYF.

The V gene is TRBV9, the J gene TRBJ2-1; 8 positions match TRBD2. Germline lookup yields CDR1 SGDLS and CDR2 YYNGEE. The CDR3 has 16 amino acids. V gave up 2 bases and J gave up 4 bases; unmatched junction bases: 8. The DNA for the CDR3 is TGTGCCAGCAGCGTCGTTCCGGGACTAGTATACAATGAGCAGTTCTTC. Encoded protein: CASSVVPGLVYNEQFF.

In its sample, this clone was seen a few times. The J gene is TRBJ1-5, the V gene TRBV19; the D is unclear. The V end was cut by 4 bases, the J end by 2 bases, with 12 bases between. The CDR3 is made up of 15 amino acids. Germline V CDR1 and CDR2: LNHDA, SQIVND (reference sequence). For the CDR3, the DNA is TGTGCCAGTAGTACTATGCGTCTGGGCAATCAGCCCCAGCATTTT. It is translated as CASSTMRLGNQPQHF.

This chain uses TRBV4-1 with TRBJ2-1; 9 bases line up with TRBD2. The germline CDR1 and CDR2 sequences are MGHRA and YSYEKL. This CDR3 is 18 amino acids long. Trimming took 5 bases from V and 1 from J; bases not matched to a gene: 12. The CDR3 reads CASSKVQTAGGSYNEQFF. The CDR3 bases are TGCGCCAGCAGCAAGGTACAGACAGCGGGAGGTTCCTACAATGAGCAGTTCTTC.

The sample holds one count of this clone. The CDR3 loop reads CASSLATGGTEAFF. The CDR3 DNA reads as TGTGCCAGCAGTTTGGCTACAGGGGGAACTGAAGCTTTCTTT. This chain links TRBV6-6 with TRBJ1-1, with 8 positions matching TRBD1. After removal of 4 bases from V and 5 bases from J, the junction contained 6 bases not matched to a gene. Germline CDR1 and CDR2: MNHNY and SVGAGI (reference sequence). The CDR3 is 14 residues long.

V usage is TRBV7-2 and J usage is TRBJ1-5; 8 bases map to TRBD1. Per germline, CDR1 SGHTA and CDR2 FQGNSA. The CDR3 spans 15 residues. J was trimmed by 7 bases and V by 5 bases; bases with no gene match: 10. In DNA, the CDR3 is TGTGCCAGCAGCCTAGAAGGGACAGGTGGCCAGCCCCAGCATTTT. This codes for CASSLEGTGGQPQHF.